A selection of T cell receptor beta chains follows, all from one sample in a study of blood T cell repertoires in COVID-19. Method: immunoSEQ multiplex PCR; TCRdb's copy keeps in-frame clones and lacks some. The table has around 450,000 clones, around 87% seen once; the top ten hold around 0.7%. Source material: PBMCs or T cells enriched from blood (not recorded which). Receptors were obtained from a woman younger than 30 who had recovered from COVID-19. The CDR3 runs from the conserved cysteine through the conserved F or W. The D gene is left open where the match is weak. Only part of the rows carry a size: once, few, many, or a class if the clone is expanded.

TGTGCCTGGAACAGGAACCCCTCTGACACTGAAGCTTTCTTT,CAWNRNPSDTEAFF,TRBJ1-1,TRBV30,NA,NA
TGTGCCAGCAACAGCCTACAGTCCACCGGGGAGCTGTTTTTT,CASNSLQSTGELFF,TRBJ2-2,TRBV2,NA,NA
TGTGCCAGCAGTCTTAGCGGGTATCGCACAGATACGCAGTATTTT,CASSLSGYRTDTQYF,TRBJ2-3,TRBV2,NA,TRBD2
TGTGCCAGCAGCGGAGGCCGGGATCAGCCCCAGCATTTT,CASSGGRDQPQHF,TRBJ1-5,TRBV5-4,NA,NA
TGTGCCAGCAGTCCATTCCCAGGGGGCGGCTACACTGAAGCTTTCTTT,CASSPFPGGGYTEAFF,TRBJ1-1,TRBV27,NA,TRBD1
TGTGCCAGCAGGTTCGGAAGGGAGATATCCTCTGCAACTAATGAAAAACTGTTTTTT,CASRFGREISSATNEKLFF,TRBJ1-4,TRBV5-5,NA,NA
TGCAGTGCTAGTGGGGGGGGAGTGAGCTCCTACGAGCAGTACTTC,CSASGGGVSSYEQYF,TRBJ2-7,TRBV20-1,once,TRBD2
TGTGCCAGCAGTCCCATGACAGGGGTCGGGGCTGAAGCTTTCTTT,CASSPMTGVGAEAFF,TRBJ1-1,TRBV25-1,NA,TRBD1
TGTGCCAGCAGTCCCCAGACAGGGTGGACTGAAGCTTTCTTT,CASSPQTGWTEAFF,TRBJ1-1,TRBV28,NA,TRBD1
TGTGCCAGCAGCCCGGGGGGGTTACCGCGCGTTAACACCGGGGAGCTGTTTTTT,CASSPGGLPRVNTGELFF,TRBJ2-2,TRBV7-8,once,TRBD2
TGTGCCAGCAGCCGGGACAGCATCTACGAGCAGTACTTC,CASSRDSIYEQYF,TRBJ2-7,TRBV7-9,NA,TRBD1
TGTGCCAGTAGTATACGACAGGCAACTAATGAAAAACTGTTTTTT,CASSIRQATNEKLFF,TRBJ1-4,TRBV19,NA,NA
TGTGCCACCAGGTCCCTCAGGGGGCCCGGGGAGCTGTTTTTT,CATRSLRGPGELFF,TRBJ2-2,TRBV24-1,NA,TRBD1
TGTGCCAGCAGATGGCCGGGACTAGCGGGGGGGAATGAGCAGTTCTTC,CASRWPGLAGGNEQFF,TRBJ2-1,TRBV28,NA,TRBD2
TGTGCCAGCAGCCTACAAGTATTCCAGATTTCTGGAAACACCATATATTTT,CASSLQVFQISGNTIYF,TRBJ1-3,TRBV3-1/TRBV3-2,NA,NA
TGTGCCAGCAGCCATTTGAGCGGTTCGGATTCACCCCTCCACTTT,CASSHLSGSDSPLHF,TRBJ1-6,TRBV3-1/TRBV3-2,NA,NA
TGTGCCAGCAGTTTACCAGCGGGGGGGCAAGAGACCCAGTACTTC,CASSLPAGGQETQYF,TRBJ2-5,TRBV28,NA,TRBD2
TGTGCCAGCAGCCCCGGGACAGGGATCGTGGGCTACACCTTC,CASSPGTGIVGYTF,TRBJ1-2,TRBV5-6,NA,TRBD1
TGTGCCAGCAGCCTCGACTCTAGCTCCTACGAGCAGTACTTC,CASSLDSSSYEQYF,TRBJ2-7,TRBV7-9,NA,NA
TGCAGCGTTGCCCTCAACACTGAAGCTTTCTTT,CSVALNTEAFF,TRBJ1-1,TRBV29-1,NA,NA
TGTGCCAGCACTCCAACGGGGGGGGGCGGCTATGGCTACACCTTC,CASTPTGGGGYGYTF,TRBJ1-2,TRBV27,few,NA
TGCAGTGCTAGTACGTTACTAGCGGGGGGGAATGAGCAGTTCTTC,CSASTLLAGGNEQFF,TRBJ2-1,TRBV20-1,NA,TRBD2